A single sample is the source of the 21 T cell receptor beta chains below, sequenced in a study of shared clonotypes between healthy human individuals. CD45RO-negative, CCR7-selected cells formed the naive CD8 fraction, which excluded terminally differentiated effector memory CD45RA+ cells. Measured with immunoSEQ multiplex PCR; TCRdb has only the in-frame clones, and not every one. Of roughly 590,000 clones listed, over 95% are singletons. Sequencing was carried out using naive CD8+ T cells sorted from blood. The receptors were sampled from a woman between 25 and 40 years old in good health.

This clone was seen a handful of times. The chain recombines TRBV6-6 with TRBJ1-5, with a weak D call TRBD1 (6 bases). The V gene lost 5 bases and the J gene lost 5 bases, with 7 bases spanning the gap. In germline, CDR1 is MNHNY, CDR2 SVGAGI (reference sequence). This CDR3 has 12 amino acids. The CDR3 spells CASSHRDQPQHF. In DNA form, the CDR3 reads TGTGCCAGCAGTCACAGGGATCAGCCCCAGCATTTT.

This clone appeared once. The rearrangement joins TRBV11-3 to TRBJ2-7; 9 bases agree with TRBD1. This CDR3 is built from 13 residues. Germline-derived CDR1 and CDR2 are SGHNT and YENEEA. Trimming removed 5 bases from V and 6 bases from J; junction bases left unmatched: 5. CDR3 DNA: TGTGCCAGCAGCGAGGGGACAGGGACCGAGCAGTACTTC. This encodes CASSEGTGTEQYF.

The chain employs TRBV13 and TRBJ1-2; TRBD1 might be the D (6 bases). Germline V lookup: CDR1 PRHDT, CDR2 FYEKMQ (reference sequence). The V end was cut by 5 bases, the J end by 4 bases, with 17 bases between. The CDR3 runs 15 residues. For the CDR3, the DNA is TGTGCCAGCAGCCTAAACGGAGGGGGAGGCTATGGCTACACCTTC. Translation: CASSLNGGGGYGYTF.

The gene calls are TRBV27 and TRBJ2-3, with TRBD2 identical over 10 bases. This CDR3 region has 15 residues. The V gene end was trimmed by 6 bases and the J gene end by 4 bases; junction bases not matched to a gene: 7. CDR1 and CDR2 (germline): MNHEY, SMNVEV (reference sequence). In DNA, the CDR3 is TGTGCCAGCAGCAAGCTAGCGGGAGACCCAGATACGCAGTATTTT. It is translated as CASSKLAGDPDTQYF.

The chain employs TRBV29-1 and TRBJ2-7; 7 bases are shared with TRBD1. There are 12 residues in the CDR3. Unmatched junction bases numbered 3, after V lost 4 bases and J lost 3 bases. Germline CDR1 is SQVTM and CDR2 is ANQGSEA. CDR3 bases: TGCAGCGTTGCGGGACAGAGCTACGAGCAGTACTTC. Amino acid sequence: CSVAGQSYEQYF.

The V gene is TRBV28, the J gene TRBJ2-2, with 9 bases that match TRBD2. CDR3 size: 14 residues. CDR1 is MDHEN, CDR2 SYDVKM, per germline. V gave up 3 bases and J gave up 6 bases; unmatched junction bases: 2. CDR3 sequence reads: CASSLAGGAGELFF. The DNA of the CDR3 is TGTGCCAGCAGTTTGGCGGGAGGGGCCGGGGAGCTGTTTTTT. The variable domain in full, completed from reference TRBV28 and TRBJ2-2, reads DVKVTQSSRYLVKRTGEKVFLECVQDMDHENMFWYRQDPGLGLRLIYFSYDVKMKEKGDIPEGYSVSREKKERFSLILESASTNQTSMYLCASSLAGGAGELFFGEGSRLTVL.

The chain uses TRBV18 and TRBJ1-1; 8 nucleotides line up with TRBD1. CDR3 length: 14 residues. The trim removed 5 bases at V and 5 bases at J, leaving 7 bases unmatched. The V gene's germline CDR1 is KGHSH and CDR2 LQKENI. The CDR3 loop is CASSSDRVETEAFF. CDR3 coding DNA: TGTGCCAGCTCATCGGACAGGGTAGAGACTGAAGCTTTCTTT.

The genes are TRBV6-5 and TRBJ2-3; TRBD2 agrees at 8 bases. Germline CDR1 and CDR2: MNHEY and SVGAGI. V lost 0 bases and J lost 2; bases outside the gene matches: 4. The CDR3 has 16 residues. CDR3 residues: CASSYSAGGATDTQYF. The CDR3 nucleotides are TGTGCCAGCAGTTACTCTGCGGGAGGCGCCACAGATACGCAGTATTTT.

The chain uses TRBV10-1 and TRBJ2-7, with 7 positions matching TRBD2. This CDR3 has 17 residues. Germline CDR1 reads WNHNN; CDR2 reads SYGVQD (reference sequence). The V gene end was trimmed by 3 bases and the J gene end by 7 bases; junction bases not matched to a gene: 18. The CDR3 DNA reads as TGCGCCAGCAGTGAAGCTCACCAGGGAGGGGACCGAGTGGAGCAGTACTTC. Translating it yields CASSEAHQGGDRVEQYF.

The rearrangement joins TRBV5-5 to TRBJ1-2; 7 bases match TRBD1. The junction had 3 bases not matched to a gene; V was cut back by 0 bases and J by 4 bases. The CDR3 has 14 amino acids. Per germline, CDR1 SGHKS and CDR2 YYEKEE (reference sequence). The CDR3 DNA is TGTGCCAGCAGCTTGGAGGGACAGATCTATGGCTACACCTTC. This translates into CASSLEGQIYGYTF.

CDR3 in DNA: TGTGCCAGCAGCTTGGACAGGGAATTAGAAGAGACCCAGTACTTC. Protein sequence: CASSLDRELEETQYF. The rearrangement links TRBV5-4 to TRBJ2-5; D perhaps matches TRBD1 (6 bases). The CDR3 runs 15 residues. Germline V gene data show CDR1 as SGHNT and CDR2 as YYREEE (reference sequence). Trimming took off 0 bases at V and 3 bases at J, with 12 bases between the two ends. Using reference TRBV5-4 and TRBJ2-5 for the parts outside the CDR3, the full variable domain is ETGVTQSPTHLIKTRGQQVTLRCSSQSGHNTVSWYQQALGQGPQFIFQYYREEENGRGNFPPRFSGLQFPNYSSELNVNALELDDSALYLCASSLDRELEETQYFGPGTRLLVL.

The V gene is TRBV5-4, the J gene TRBJ1-6; the D is unclear. Trimming removed 0 bases at V and 3 bases at J, with 7 bases between. Germline lookup yields CDR1 SGHNT and CDR2 YYREEE (reference sequence). The CDR3 sequence is 15 residues long. CDR3 nucleotide sequence: TGTGCCAGCAGCTTGGCTTCCAGCTATAATTCACCCCTCCACTTT. Translation gives CASSLASSYNSPLHF.

J is TRBJ1-2 and V is TRBV29-1; D is ambiguous. CDR1 SQVTM and CDR2 ANQGSEA come from the germline V gene. V lost 2 bases to trimming and J lost 2 bases, with 9 bases between them. The CDR3 totals 13 residues. The CDR3 region is CSVERAVNYGYTF. CDR3 coding DNA: TGCAGCGTTGAAAGGGCGGTAAACTATGGCTACACCTTC. The full variable domain, with the rest looked up from reference TRBV29-1 and TRBJ1-2, is SAVISQKPSRDICQRGTSLTIQCQVDSQVTMMFWYRQQPGQSLTLIATANQGSEATYESGFVIDKFPISRPNLTFSTLTVSNMSPEDSSIYLCSVERAVNYGYTFGSGTRLTVV.

This clone was found once. V and J are TRBV9 and TRBJ1-1; D unresolved. Deletions cut 0 bases from V and 4 bases from J, with 16 bases between. CDR3 length: 16 residues. Germline CDR1 and CDR2: SGDLS and YYNGEE. CDR3 protein: CASSVEGTLWGTEAFF. The CDR3 DNA is TGTGCCAGCAGCGTAGAAGGTACCCTTTGGGGCACTGAAGCTTTCTTT. Complete variable domain (other parts from reference TRBV9 and TRBJ1-1): DSGVTQTPKHLITATGQRVTLRCSPRSGDLSVYWYQQSLDQGLQFLIQYYNGEERAKGNILERFSAQQFPDLHSELNLSSLELGDSALYFCASSVEGTLWGTEAFFGQGTRLTVV.

The chain employs TRBV28 and TRBJ1-2; 7 nucleotides align to TRBD1. Germline assignment: CDR1 MDHEN and CDR2 SYDVKM. This CDR3 comprises 15 residues. J was trimmed by 3 bases and V by 6 bases; bases with no gene match: 10. Written as DNA, the CDR3 is TGTGCCAGCAGGGGACAGACCCTAGGGGACTATGGCTACACCTTC. Its translation: CASRGQTLGDYGYTF.

The gene calls are TRBV29-1 and TRBJ1-1; 8 nucleotides align to TRBD1. The V gene's germline CDR1 is SQVTM and CDR2 ANQGSEA. The CDR3 extends over 10 amino acids. With 7 bases clipped from V and 7 bases from J, the junction kept 2 bases outside the gene matches. The CDR3 bases are TGCAGCGCCACAGGGGGTGAAGCTTTCTTT. It yields the protein CSATGGEAFF.

Turning to this clone: Other nucleotide sequences in the sample specify the same CDR3. The chain has TRBV5-4 and TRBJ2-5; no definite D call. Trimming left V 0 bases short and J 5 bases short, with 8 bases between. This CDR3 is built from 13 residues. CDR1 is SGHNT and CDR2 is YYREEE in the germline V gene (reference sequence). The DNA of the CDR3 is TGTGCCAGCAGCTTGGAGGCCGGTGAGACCCAGTACTTC. This sequence encodes CASSLEAGETQYF.

This chain uses TRBV19 with TRBJ2-3; TRBD2 is a possible D gene (5 bases). The germline gives CDR1 LNHDA, CDR2 SQIVND (reference sequence). There are 15 residues in the CDR3. Trimming removed 0 bases at V and 5 bases at J, with 12 bases between. The DNA of the CDR3 is TGTGCCAGTAGTATAGATAGCGTAGGGTTAGATACGCAGTATTTT. It translates to CASSIDSVGLDTQYF. Full variable domain (remainder filled in from reference TRBV19 and TRBJ2-3): DGGITQSPKYLFRKEGQNVTLSCEQNLNHDAMYWYRQDPGQGLRLIYYSQIVNDFQKGDIAEGYSVSREKKESFPLTVTSAQKNPTAFYLCASSIDSVGLDTQYFGPGTRLTVL.

The V call is TRBV27, the J call TRBJ1-2; no definite D call. The V and J ends lost 5 bases and 4 bases respectively, with 8 bases between them. Germline CDR1 MNHEY, CDR2 SMNVEV (reference sequence). The CDR3 extends over 12 amino acids. DNA for the CDR3: TGTGCCAGCAGTCCAGACCTCTATGGCTACACCTTC. Amino acids: CASSPDLYGYTF.

This chain links TRBV13 with TRBJ2-7; D remains unclear. V was pared by 3 bases and J by 0 bases, with 6 bases between. This CDR3 region has 13 residues. Germline CDR1 reads PRHDT; CDR2 reads FYEKMQ (reference sequence). The CDR3: CASSFGDSYEQYF. CDR3 DNA: TGTGCCAGCAGCTTTGGGGACTCCTACGAGCAGTACTTC.

About this clone itself: Other DNA sequences in the sample encode the same CDR3. The chain couples TRBV29-1 to TRBJ2-2; TRBD1 agrees at 9 bases. This CDR3 region has 13 residues. V shed 6 bases, J shed 1 base, and the junction held 0 bases outside the gene matches. Germline CDR1 reads SQVTM; CDR2 reads ANQGSEA. For the CDR3, the DNA is TGCAGCGTGGGACAGGGGAACACCGGGGAGCTGTTTTTT. This codes for CSVGQGNTGELFF.